A single sample gave rise to the 27 T cell receptor beta chains below, sequenced in a study of blood T cell repertoires in COVID-19. Repertoires were generated with immunoSEQ multiplex PCR, while TCRdb's copy carries only in-frame clones and drops some. The sample consists of fewer than 350,000 clones, more than 75% of them appearing once. The material sequenced was peripheral blood. Receptors originate from a woman in her thirties who had recovered from COVID-19.

This rearrangement joins TRBV6-5 to TRBJ1-1, with 8 bases matching TRBD1. This CDR3 region has 14 residues. Germline loops: CDR1 MNHEY, CDR2 SVGAGI. V gave up 6 bases and J gave up 4 bases; unmatched junction bases: 7. CDR3 protein: CASRTGQGFTEAFF. CDR3 in DNA: TGTGCCAGCAGAACCGGACAGGGATTCACTGAAGCTTTCTTT.

The V and J genes are TRBV19 and TRBJ2-3, with 8 nucleotides matching TRBD1. The CDR3 spans 12 residues. V dropped 6 bases and J dropped 5; count of bases not matched to a gene: 1. Germline V gene data show CDR1 as LNHDA and CDR2 as SQIVND (reference sequence). This CDR3 is CASRTGEDTQYF. The CDR3 DNA is TGTGCCAGTAGGACAGGGGAAGATACGCAGTATTTT.

J is TRBJ2-3 and V is TRBV6-1; D call uncertain. The CDR3 covers 13 residues. The germline CDR1 and CDR2 sequences are MNHNS and SASEGT. V lost 6 bases and J 0 bases, leaving 7 bases between the germline ends. The CDR3 nucleotides read TGTGCCAGCAGAGAGGATAGCACAGATACGCAGTATTTT. It translates to CASREDSTDTQYF.

The chain employs TRBV4-1 and TRBJ2-1; 9 bases line up with TRBD2. CDR1 MGHRA and CDR2 YSYEKL come from the germline V gene. Trimming removed 0 bases from V and 5 bases from J; junction bases left unmatched: 2. The CDR3 is 15 amino acids. The CDR3 spells CASSQESGGHNEQFF. Written as DNA, the CDR3 is TGCGCCAGCAGCCAAGAAAGCGGGGGGCACAATGAGCAGTTCTTC.

The chain carries TRBV18 and TRBJ2-1, with TRBD2 matching 7 bases. The V and J ends lost 2 bases and 7 bases, in that order; junction bases with no gene match: 5. Germline V gives CDR1 KGHSH, CDR2 LQKENI. The CDR3 consists of 14 residues. The CDR3, as DNA: TGTGCCAGCTCACCATTCCTAGCGGTTAATGAGCAGTTCTTC. Translating it yields CASSPFLAVNEQFF.

This clone appeared once. The chain carries TRBV25-1 and TRBJ1-4; 7 positions agree with TRBD1. The CDR3 has 13 residues. The V and J ends lost 8 bases and 5 bases, in that order; junction bases with no gene match: 5. The V gene's germline CDR1 is MGHDK and CDR2 SYGVNS. This CDR3 is CASGGQWNEKLFF. CDR3 DNA: TGTGCCAGCGGGGGACAGTGGAATGAAAAACTGTTTTTT. Complete variable domain (other parts from reference TRBV25-1 and TRBJ1-4): EADIYQTPRYLVIGTGKKITLECSQTMGHDKMYWYQQDPGMELHLIHYSYGVNSTEKGDLSSESTVSRIRTEHFPLTLESARPSHTSQYLCASGGQWNEKLFFGSGTQLSVL.

The CDR3 here is CSAPEGETQYF. The CDR3 DNA reads as TGCAGTGCCCCAGAGGGAGAGACCCAGTACTTC. The chain is built from TRBV20-1 and TRBJ2-5; TRBD2 is a possible D gene (5 bases). V dropped 6 bases and J dropped 4 bases, with 9 bases sitting between them. CDR1 and CDR2 from the germline V gene are DFQATT and SNEGSKA (reference sequence). The CDR3 has 11 amino acids.

The chain uses TRBV28 and TRBJ2-4, with 7 bases that match TRBD1. Germline V gene sequence: CDR1 MDHEN, CDR2 SYDVKM. The V and J ends lost 4 bases and 0 bases, in that order; junction bases with no gene match: 6. This CDR3 region has 16 residues. The CDR3 nucleotides are TGTGCCAGCAGTTCCACAGGGGTACTAGCCAAAAACATTCAGTACTTC. Its protein product is CASSSTGVLAKNIQYF. Full variable domain (missing parts from reference TRBV28 and TRBJ2-4): DVKVTQSSRYLVKRTGEKVFLECVQDMDHENMFWYRQDPGLGLRLIYFSYDVKMKEKGDIPEGYSVSREKKERFSLILESASTNQTSMYLCASSSTGVLAKNIQYFGAGTRLSVL.

The chain is built from TRBV29-1 and TRBJ2-1, with 7 bases fitting TRBD1. V was clipped by 3 bases and J by 8 bases; unmatched bases: 13. Germline V gives CDR1 SQVTM, CDR2 ANQGSEA. The CDR3 length is 15 residues. The CDR3 DNA sequence: TGCAGCGTTGACACCCTTGGACAGGAAGGGGATGAGCAGTTCTTC. This sequence encodes CSVDTLGQEGDEQFF.

The chain uses TRBV9 and TRBJ2-5, with 10 bases aligning to TRBD2. Germline trimming cut 0 bases from V and 8 bases from J; bases unmatched to any gene: 4. The germline V gene encodes CDR1 SGDLS and CDR2 YYNGEE. CDR3 length equals 14 residues. DNA of the CDR3: TGTGCCAGCAGCGTAGACGCTAGCGGGAGAACCCAGTACTTC. Encoded protein: CASSVDASGRTQYF.

The chain is built from TRBV29-1 and TRBJ1-2; TRBD1 matches 10 bases. V lost 5 bases and J lost 6; bases outside the gene matches: 12. The CDR3 is 15 residues long. The V gene's germline CDR1 is SQVTM and CDR2 ANQGSEA. The CDR3 coding sequence is TGCAGCGTTTTGGGGACAGGGGCTTTAGGAAATGGCTACACCTTC. The encoded protein is CSVLGTGALGNGYTF.

The chain combines TRBV19 with TRBJ1-5; tentative D call: TRBD1 (5 bases). This CDR3 has 13 amino acids. Between the trimmed V and J ends, which lost 1 base and 6 bases, there was a span of 7 bases. Germline loops: CDR1 LNHDA, CDR2 SQIVND (reference sequence). Here the CDR3 DNA reads TGTGCCAGTAGTATAGGGGGGGTTCAGCCCCAGCATTTT. It specifies CASSIGGVQPQHF.

For the CDR3, the DNA is TGTGCCACCGTAGCGGGGGGGAATGAGCAGTTCTTC. Residues: CATVAGGNEQFF. V and J are TRBV5-3 and TRBJ2-1; 11 bases agree with TRBD2. TRBV5-3 falls under the ORF class, with uncertain function. V gave up 9 bases and J gave up 7 bases; unmatched junction bases: 3. The length of the CDR3 is 12 residues.

The chain combines TRBV12-3 or TRBV12-4 with TRBJ1-2; tentatively, D is TRBD1 (6 bases). V was cut by 6 bases and J by 4 bases, with 12 bases left in between. The CDR3 contains 13 residues. CDR3 sequence reads: CASSPSRGYGYTF. As DNA, the CDR3 is TGTGCCAGCAGCCCCAGCAGGGGCTATGGCTACACCTTC.

This CDR3 is CASSISGRGTDTQYF. As DNA, the CDR3 is TGTGCCAGTAGTATTTCTGGCCGGGGAACAGATACGCAGTATTTT. This chain connects TRBV19 to TRBJ2-3; tentative D call: TRBD2 (5 bases). Trimming stripped 3 bases from V and 3 bases from J, with 13 bases between. The germline V gene has CDR1 LNHDA and CDR2 SQIVND (reference sequence). The CDR3 spans 15 residues.

The genes are TRBV5-5 and TRBJ2-5; D gene unclear. Germline assignment: CDR1 SGHKS and CDR2 YYEKEE (reference sequence). This CDR3 is built from 15 residues. The germline V and J ends were trimmed by 4 bases and 5 bases, with 18 bases remaining between them. CDR3 DNA: TGTGCCAGCAGCCCCCAAAGGAGAGAGAGGGAGACCCAGTACTTC. This translates into CASSPQRRERETQYF.

The chain is built from TRBV11-2 and TRBJ1-5; D may be TRBD1 (6 bases). The V gene lost 5 bases and the J gene lost 4 bases, with 15 bases spanning the gap. The germline gives CDR1 SGHAT, CDR2 FQNNGV. The CDR3 has 15 residues. The chain's CDR3 is CASSDPRQGNQPQHF. CDR3 sequence (DNA): TGTGCCAGCAGCGATCCCCGGCAGGGGAATCAGCCCCAGCATTTT.

This chain connects TRBV18 to TRBJ1-1, with unresolved D. The CDR3 is made up of 15 amino acids. In germline, CDR1 is KGHSH, CDR2 LQKENI. The germline V and J ends were trimmed by 6 bases and 0 bases, with 14 bases remaining between them. CDR3 DNA sequence: TGTGCCAGCTCCCCAGATTTTAGTATGAACACTGAAGCTTTCTTT. The encoded protein is CASSPDFSMNTEAFF. Together with reference TRBV18 and TRBJ1-1, the CDR3 gives the full variable domain: NAGVMQNPRHLVRRRGQEARLRCSPMKGHSHVYWYRQLPEEGLKFMVYLQKENIIDESGMPKERFSAEFPKEGPSILRIQQVVRGDSAAYFCASSPDFSMNTEAFFGQGTRLTVV.

The gene calls are TRBV19 and TRBJ2-1; 8 bases agree with TRBD1. The germline V gene has CDR1 LNHDA and CDR2 SQIVND (reference sequence). The CDR3 sequence is 14 residues long. V lost 3 bases to trimming and J lost 7 bases; unmatched junction nucleotides: 5. The CDR3 DNA reads as TGTGCCAGTAGTATGGGGCAGGGGGCGAATGAGCAGTTCTTC. Translation: CASSMGQGANEQFF.

V gene TRBV5-4 combines with J gene TRBJ1-6, with a weak D call TRBD1 (6 bases). Germline V gives CDR1 SGHNT, CDR2 YYREEE (reference sequence). V was clipped by 5 bases and J by 9 bases, with 18 bases between them. The CDR3 extends over 15 amino acids. The CDR3 nucleotides read TGTGCCAGCAGTTCTGACACAGGGTTTGGTTCACCCCTCCACTTT. Translation gives CASSSDTGFGSPLHF.

The J gene is TRBJ1-1, the V gene TRBV29-1; D is perhaps TRBD1 (5 bases). This CDR3 is 12 amino acids long. Germline V lookup: CDR1 SQVTM, CDR2 ANQGSEA. V dropped 4 bases and J dropped 6 bases, with 12 bases sitting between them. CDR3 coding DNA: TGCAGCGTTGGGGCTGGGGGGGCTGAAGCTTTCTTT. Its translation: CSVGAGGAEAFF.

The J gene is TRBJ2-1, the V gene TRBV24-1; 11 bases align to TRBD2. The length of the CDR3 is 15 residues. The junction had 7 bases not matched to a gene; V was cut back by 5 bases and J by 8 bases. Germline V gives CDR1 KGHDR, CDR2 SFDVKD. Here the CDR3 reads CATSGTSGSIHEQFF. The CDR3 DNA follows: TGTGCCACCAGTGGCACTAGCGGGAGTATCCATGAGCAGTTCTTC.

The chain has TRBV27 and TRBJ2-1; 10 bases line up with TRBD1. The ends lost 4 bases at V and 7 bases at J; junction bases unmatched: 10. Germline assignment: CDR1 MNHEY and CDR2 SMNVEV (reference sequence). The CDR3 covers 16 residues. This CDR3 is CASSSPDRGRRNEQFF. The CDR3 coding sequence is TGTGCCAGCAGTTCACCCGACAGGGGGCGTAGAAATGAGCAGTTCTTC.

V and J are TRBV30 and TRBJ2-7; D unresolved. The germline gives CDR1 GTSNPN, CDR2 SVGIG (reference sequence). V lost 4 bases to trimming and J lost 0 bases, with 13 bases between them. The CDR3 extends over 14 amino acids. For the CDR3, the DNA is TGTGCCTGGACTCGTATGAGAAACTCCTACGAGCAGTACTTC. Translated: CAWTRMRNSYEQYF.

The chain is built from TRBV2 and TRBJ2-7; the D gene is possibly TRBD2 (6 bases). CDR1 and CDR2 from the germline V gene are SNHLY and FYNNEI. This CDR3 is built from 13 residues. V was cut by 4 bases and J by 6 bases, with 13 bases left in between. CDR3: CASSGTTAGEQYF. CDR3 coding DNA: TGTGCCAGCAGTGGGACTACCGCCGGCGAGCAGTACTTC.

The V call is TRBV4-1, the J call TRBJ2-5; no clear D. V lost 1 base, J lost 4 bases, and 7 bases lay in between. CDR1 is MGHRA, CDR2 YSYEKL, per germline. CDR3 length: 13 amino acids. The CDR3 spells CASSQVVRETQYF. The DNA for the CDR3 is TGCGCCAGCAGCCAAGTCGTTAGAGAGACCCAGTACTTC.

This chain uses TRBV19 with TRBJ1-2, with no clear D. The germline V gene has CDR1 LNHDA and CDR2 SQIVND (reference sequence). The CDR3 runs to 13 residues. CDR3 protein: CASLRGEFYGYTF. DNA for the CDR3: TGTGCGTCCCTCCGCGGGGAATTCTATGGCTACACCTTC.